This paragraph covers one T cell receptor beta chain sequence. This record comes from a study of OX40 agonist ivuxolimab in advanced cancers. Produced via immunoSEQ multiplex PCR; TCRdb's table is partial and in-frame only. The sample records 40,000 to 45,000 clones, roughly 86% being singletons. The CDR3 is 16 amino acids. V was trimmed by 3 bases and J by 3 bases, leaving 17 bases between them. CDR1 and CDR2 from the germline V gene are SGHTS and YDEGEE. Specimen: CD4+ or CD8+ T cells sorted from blood, collected in a trial of the OX40 agonist ivuxolimab. This clonotype was obtained from an adult with an advanced solid tumor such as melanoma, head and neck, liver or kidney cancer. The chain employs TRBV5-8 and TRBJ2-3; tentative D call: TRBD2 (6 bases). CDR3 sequence: CASSSGDSMGTDTQYF. The CDR3 DNA reads as TGTGCCAGCAGCTCCGGGGACTCCATGGGGACAGATACGCAGTATTTT.